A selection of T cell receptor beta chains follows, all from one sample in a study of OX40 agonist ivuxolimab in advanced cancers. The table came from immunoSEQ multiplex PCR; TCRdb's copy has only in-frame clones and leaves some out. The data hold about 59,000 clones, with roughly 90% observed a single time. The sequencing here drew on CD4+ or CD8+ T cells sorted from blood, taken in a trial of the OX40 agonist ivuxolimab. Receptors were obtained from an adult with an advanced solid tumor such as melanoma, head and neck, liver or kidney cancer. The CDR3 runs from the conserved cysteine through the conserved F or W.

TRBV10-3	CAISESMGGMGYNEQFF
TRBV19	CASSMYRSTDTQYF
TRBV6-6	CASSYGQGYNEQFF
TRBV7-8	CASSYAQANYGYTF
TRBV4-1	CASSPVQDRREQYF
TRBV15	CATSRERAGEVYNEQFF
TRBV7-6	CASSLPPGPSTEAFF
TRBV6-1	CASSEALRYEQYF
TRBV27	CASSLSATGLDGYTF
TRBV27	CASSLEGQGANEQFF
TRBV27	CASKTGGTEAFF
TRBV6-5	CASSYGLDTQYF
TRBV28	CASSSSGTVYNEQFF
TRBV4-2	CASSQEAGQINQPQHF
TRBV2	CASVYTSGSGYEQYF
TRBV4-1	CASSTRLAGALDEQFF
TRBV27	CASSFRDERGNEQFF
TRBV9	CASSVRLAVSSYNEQFF
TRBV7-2	CASSLALGNGYTF
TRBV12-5	CASGLRDRGYHEQYF
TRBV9	CASSTGGDEQYF
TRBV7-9	CASSLGSLFGYTF
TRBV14	CASSHQETQYF